This is a list of T cell receptor beta chains from one sample in a study of Ad26.COV2.S vaccination and SARS-CoV-2 variants. Profiling relied on immunoSEQ multiplex PCR, and the TCRdb table lists in-frame clones only, not all of them. The sample yields around 300,000 clones, about 89% seen once. Specimen: peripheral blood, collected in a trial of Ad26.COV2.S vaccine versus placebo. The receptors were sampled from a person between 18 and 60 years old who received the Ad26.COV2.S COVID-19 vaccine or a placebo. The CDR3 runs from the conserved cysteine through the conserved F or W. Each record gives: clone size, D gene, V gene, J gene, CDR3 DNA, CDR3 protein. The D gene is left open where the match is weak. The listing skips clone size in some rows; elsewhere it reads once, few, many or a size class.

.,.,TRBV20-1,TRBJ2-5,TGCAGTACAGGGAAATTGGAGACCCAGTACTTC,CSTGKLETQYF
.,.,TRBV12-3/TRBV12-4,TRBJ1-3,TGTGCCAGCAAGTTCTCTGGAAACACCATATATTTT,CASKFSGNTIYF
once,.,TRBV2,TRBJ2-7,TGTGCCAGCACCTTGGACCAAAACTCCTACGAGCAGTACTTC,CASTLDQNSYEQYF
.,.,TRBV9,TRBJ2-5,TGTGCCAGCAGCCCCCGGACGGATCAAGAGACCCAGTACTTC,CASSPRTDQETQYF
.,.,TRBV5-1,TRBJ2-3,TGCGCCAGCAGCTTGGTCGACGGGAGCGGCACAGATACGCAGTATTTT,CASSLVDGSGTDTQYF
.,.,TRBV18,TRBJ2-7,TGTGCCAGCTCACTAACCGACGGGCCAACCTACGAGCAGTACTTC,CASSLTDGPTYEQYF
.,.,TRBV6-5,TRBJ2-7,TGTGCCAGCAGTTCGTCTGGGACTTCCTACGAGCAGTACTTC,CASSSSGTSYEQYF
.,.,TRBV19,TRBJ1-4,TGTGCCAGTCGTCAGCCTGCAACTAATGAAAAACTGTTTTTT,CASRQPATNEKLFF
once,.,TRBV6-5,TRBJ1-2,TGTGCCATCTACCAGACCAACTATGGCTACACCTTC,CAIYQTNYGYTF
.,.,TRBV11-1,TRBJ1-2,TGTGCCAGCAGCTTAGCGAAACGGGATGGCTACACCTTC,CASSLAKRDGYTF
.,.,TRBV20-1,TRBJ2-1,TGCAGTGCTAGACGAGACAATGAGCAGTTCTTC,CSARRDNEQFF
.,.,TRBV5-1,TRBJ2-3,TGCGCCAGCAGTGATGCCAGGCCAAGCACAGATACGCAGTATTTT,CASSDARPSTDTQYF
.,TRBD1,TRBV5-1,TRBJ2-7,TGCGCCAGCAGCTTGGTAGCAGGGGGCGGCTCTGGCGAGCAGTACTTC,CASSLVAGGGSGEQYF
.,.,TRBV14,TRBJ2-3,TGTGCCAGCAGCCAAGCGCTGGGGCGCGGTACAGATACGCAGTATTTT,CASSQALGRGTDTQYF
.,.,TRBV20-1,TRBJ1-1,TGCAGTGCGAGAAGGGTGGCTGAAGCTTTCTTT,CSARRVAEAFF
.,TRBD1,TRBV9,TRBJ1-2,TGTGCCAGCAGCGTAAATTCAGGGGGCCTTGGCTACACCTTC,CASSVNSGGLGYTF
.,.,TRBV20-1,TRBJ2-5,TGCAGTGCTAGTATATGGGCCGCGTCCCAAGAGACCCAGTACTTC,CSASIWAASQETQYF
.,TRBD1,TRBV15,TRBJ2-7,TGTGCCACCAGCAGCCGACAGGGCAACTACGAGCAGTACTTC,CATSSRQGNYEQYF
once,.,TRBV28,TRBJ2-3,TGTGCCAGCAGTTGGGGGATAGGGGGCACAGATACGCAGTATTTT,CASSWGIGGTDTQYF
.,.,TRBV30,TRBJ1-5,TGTGCCTGGAGAACGACAGCAGTCAATCAGCCCCAGCATTTT,CAWRTTAVNQPQHF
.,TRBD2,TRBV5-3,TRBJ2-5,TGTGCCAGAAGCTACCTAGGACTAGCGGAAGAGACCCAGTACTTC,CARSYLGLAEETQYF
.,.,TRBV7-2,TRBJ1-5,TGTGCCAGCAGTTCCGGGAGTATTCAGCCCCAGCATTTT,CASSSGSIQPQHF